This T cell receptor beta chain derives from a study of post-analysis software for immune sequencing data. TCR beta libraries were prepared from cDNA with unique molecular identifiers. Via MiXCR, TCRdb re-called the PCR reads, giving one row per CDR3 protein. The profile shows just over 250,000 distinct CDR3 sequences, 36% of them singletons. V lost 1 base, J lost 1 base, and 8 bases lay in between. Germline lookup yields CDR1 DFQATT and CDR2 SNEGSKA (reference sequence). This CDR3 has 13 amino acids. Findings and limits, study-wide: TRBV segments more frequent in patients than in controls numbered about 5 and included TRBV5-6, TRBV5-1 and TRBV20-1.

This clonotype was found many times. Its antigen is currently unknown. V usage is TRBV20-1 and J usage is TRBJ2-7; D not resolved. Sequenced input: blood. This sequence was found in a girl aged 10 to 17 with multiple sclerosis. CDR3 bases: TGCAGTGCTAGAGTCGCAGGATCCTACGAGCAGTACTTC. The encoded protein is CSARVAGSYEQYF.